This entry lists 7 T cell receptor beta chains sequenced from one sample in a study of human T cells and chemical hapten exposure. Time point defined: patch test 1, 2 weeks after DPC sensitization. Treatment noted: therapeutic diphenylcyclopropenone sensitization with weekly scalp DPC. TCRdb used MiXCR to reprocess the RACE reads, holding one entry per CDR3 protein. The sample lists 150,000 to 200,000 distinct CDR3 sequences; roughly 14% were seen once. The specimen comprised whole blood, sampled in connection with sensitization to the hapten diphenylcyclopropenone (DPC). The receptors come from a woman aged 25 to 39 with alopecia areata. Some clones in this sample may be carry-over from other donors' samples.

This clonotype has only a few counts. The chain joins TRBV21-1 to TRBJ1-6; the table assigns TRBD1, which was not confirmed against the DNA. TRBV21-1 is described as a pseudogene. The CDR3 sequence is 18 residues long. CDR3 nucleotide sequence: TGTGCCAGCAGCAAAGGTCGACAGGTTCTCGGAAGAAGTTTACCCCTCCACTTT. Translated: CASSKGRQVLGRSLPLHF.

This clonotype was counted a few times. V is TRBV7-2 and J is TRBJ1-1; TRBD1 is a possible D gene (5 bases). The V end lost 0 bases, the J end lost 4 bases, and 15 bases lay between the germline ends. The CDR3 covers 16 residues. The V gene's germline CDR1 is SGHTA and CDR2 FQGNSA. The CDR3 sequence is CASSLALVGEGTEAFF. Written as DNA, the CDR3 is TGTGCCAGCAGCTTAGCGCTGGTAGGGGAGGGCACTGAAGCTTTCTTT.

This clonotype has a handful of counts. The CDR3 protein is CSASVHGGLDETQYF. CDR3 nucleotide sequence: TGCAGTGCTAGTGTACATGGGGGGCTCGACGAGACCCAGTACTTC. The chain is built from TRBV20-1 and TRBJ2-5; possibly TRBD1 or TRBD2 for D (6 bases each). Per the germline V gene, CDR1 is DFQATT and CDR2 is SNEGSKA (reference sequence). V lost 3 bases and J lost 5, with 19 bases in between. The CDR3 contains 15 residues.

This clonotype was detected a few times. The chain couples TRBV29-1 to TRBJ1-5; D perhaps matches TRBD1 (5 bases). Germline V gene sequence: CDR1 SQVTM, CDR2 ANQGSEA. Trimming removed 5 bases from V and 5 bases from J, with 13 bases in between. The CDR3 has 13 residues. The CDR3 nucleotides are TGCAGCGTTCGGCAGGGTGGGGATCAGCCCCAGCATTTT. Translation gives CSVRQGGDQPQHF.

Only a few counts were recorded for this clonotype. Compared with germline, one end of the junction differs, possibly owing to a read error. Here the CDR3 DNA reads TGTGCCAGCAGCTCCACGACAGGGGCGGCGGGGGTCTTC. This encodes CASSSTTGAAGVF. The gene calls are TRBV7-9 and TRBJ1-2; 8 bases agree with TRBD1. From germline, CDR1 is SEHNR and CDR2 FQNEAQ (reference sequence). The CDR3 loop spans 13 amino acids.

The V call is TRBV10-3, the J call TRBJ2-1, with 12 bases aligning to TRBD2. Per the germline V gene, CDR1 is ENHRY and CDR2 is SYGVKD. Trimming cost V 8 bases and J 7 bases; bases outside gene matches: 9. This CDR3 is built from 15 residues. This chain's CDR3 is CAISSASGGANEQFF. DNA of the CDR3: TGTGCCATCTCGTCGGCTAGCGGGGGGGCGAATGAGCAGTTCTTC.

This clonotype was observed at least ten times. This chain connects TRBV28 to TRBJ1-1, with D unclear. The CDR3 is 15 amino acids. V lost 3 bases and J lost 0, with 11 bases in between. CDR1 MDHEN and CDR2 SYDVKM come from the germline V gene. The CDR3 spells CASSFRGVMNTEAFF. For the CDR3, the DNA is TGTGCCAGCAGTTTTCGAGGCGTGATGAACACTGAAGCTTTCTTT. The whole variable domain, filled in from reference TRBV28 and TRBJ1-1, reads DVKVTQSSRYLVKRTGEKVFLECVQDMDHENMFWYRQDPGLGLRLIYFSYDVKMKEKGDIPEGYSVSREKKERFSLILESASTNQTSMYLCASSFRGVMNTEAFFGQGTRLTVV.